Here is one TCR beta chain with its context. TCRdb's copy holds only in-frame clones and misses some; the assay was immunoSEQ multiplex PCR. The sample includes 12,000 or so clones, approximately 90% of them seen just once. This record belongs to a study of control samples from healthy donors and cancer patients. Germline CDR1 DFQATT, CDR2 SNEGSKA (reference sequence). V was trimmed by 3 bases and J by 1 base, leaving 20 bases between them. This CDR3 spans 17 amino acids. This receptor was identified in a male donor with melanoma. The V call is TRBV20-1, the J call TRBJ2-3; D may correspond to TRBD1 or TRBD2 (6 bases each). Material for sequencing was formalin-fixed, paraffin-embedded tissue. The CDR3 region is CSASLAGGRQGTDTQYF. The CDR3 DNA follows: TGCAGTGCTAGTTTGGCTGGGGGGCGGCAGGGCACAGATACGCAGTATTTT.